These 17 T cell receptor beta chains were sequenced from one sample in a study of blood T cell repertoires in COVID-19. The table came from immunoSEQ multiplex PCR; TCRdb's copy has only in-frame clones and leaves some out. The sample contains fewer than 700,000 clones, approximately 91% of which appear only once. The material sequenced was peripheral blood. Receptor source: a woman between 50 and 59 years old with COVID-19, enrolled during active disease.

The chain has TRBV5-5 and TRBJ1-1, with 7 bases fitting TRBD1. The CDR3 is 13 residues long. The germline gives CDR1 SGHKS, CDR2 YYEKEE (reference sequence). V was pared by 0 bases and J by 11 bases, with 7 bases of the junction left unmatched. The CDR3 DNA sequence: TGTGCCAGCAGCTTGGAGAGGGGGCTAGGGGCTTTCTTT. Translating gives CASSLERGLGAFF.

The chain recombines TRBV18 with TRBJ2-1; no clear D. The V end was cut by 2 bases, the J end by 9 bases, with 11 bases between. The germline gives CDR1 KGHSH, CDR2 LQKENI. CDR3 length: 13 residues. The CDR3 sequence: CASSPILRGEQFF. In DNA form, the CDR3 reads TGTGCCAGCTCACCAATCCTTAGAGGTGAGCAGTTCTTC.

This chain joins TRBV27 and TRBJ1-1; 7 bases line up with TRBD1. Trimming at V came to 2 bases and at J to 4 bases, leaving 7 bases not matched to a gene. CDR3 length: 15 amino acids. Germline V gene sequence: CDR1 MNHEY, CDR2 SMNVEV (reference sequence). The CDR3 sequence: CASSLEGAGLTEAFF. The DNA of the CDR3 is TGTGCCAGCAGTTTAGAGGGGGCTGGTCTCACTGAAGCTTTCTTT.

The chain recombines TRBV3-1 (or the pseudogene TRBV3-2) with TRBJ1-1; a possible D gene is TRBD1 (6 bases). Germline V lookup: CDR1 LGHDT, CDR2 YNNKEL (reference sequence). The CDR3 consists of 12 residues. V was shortened by 4 bases and J by 11 bases, with 14 bases between the two germline ends. The CDR3 sequence is CASSLEQGGAFF. Here the CDR3 DNA reads TGTGCCAGCAGCCTCGAACAGGGTGGTGCTTTCTTT.

This chain links TRBV19 with TRBJ1-4; 7 bases map to TRBD1. With 4 bases clipped from V and 8 bases from J, the junction kept 7 bases outside the gene matches. Germline V gene lookup returns CDR1 LNHDA and CDR2 SQIVND (reference sequence). This CDR3 contains 14 residues. CDR3 sequence reads: CASSSDRAGEKLFF. The CDR3 DNA reads as TGTGCCAGTAGTAGTGACAGGGCAGGAGAAAAACTGTTTTTT.

V usage is TRBV3-1 (or the pseudogene TRBV3-2) and J usage is TRBJ1-2; possible D gene TRBD1, 5 bases. Per germline, CDR1 LGHDT and CDR2 YNNKEL (reference sequence). The CDR3 is 14 residues long. V lost 0 bases to trimming and J lost 7 bases, with 12 bases between them. This CDR3 reads CASSQEGGSSGYTF. The CDR3 DNA follows: TGTGCCAGCAGCCAAGAGGGGGGGTCGAGTGGCTACACCTTC.

The genes are TRBV9 and TRBJ2-3; TRBD2 agrees at 10 bases. Germline loops: CDR1 SGDLS, CDR2 YYNGEE. J lost 3 bases, V lost 4 bases, and 8 bases had no gene match. The CDR3 extends over 16 amino acids. As DNA, the CDR3 is TGTGCCAGCAGCATCACAGCGGGGGGGCCAACAGATACGCAGTATTTT. Amino acids: CASSITAGGPTDTQYF.

V usage is TRBV5-1 and J usage is TRBJ2-3; D not resolved. The CDR3 is 13 residues long. Germline V gene lookup returns CDR1 SGHRS and CDR2 YFSETQ. V was shortened by 0 bases and J by 4 bases, with 6 bases between the two germline ends. The CDR3 here is CASSLAVADTQYF. The CDR3 DNA sequence: TGCGCCAGCAGCTTGGCCGTCGCAGATACGCAGTATTTT.

This sequence joins TRBV7-3 and TRBJ2-3, with 7 bases identical to TRBD2. Germline CDR1 is SGHTA and CDR2 is FQGTGA. The length of the CDR3 is 15 residues. With 5 bases clipped from V and 5 bases from J, the junction kept 10 bases outside the gene matches. CDR3 DNA: TGTGCCAGCAGCCCGACGACTAGCCGGGGAGATACGCAGTATTTT. It codes for CASSPTTSRGDTQYF.

In this sample, this clone turned up once. The chain's CDR3 is CASSPGTGYNQPQHF. The CDR3 DNA reads TGTGCCAGCTCTCCCGGGACAGGTTACAATCAGCCCCAGCATTTT. The chain is built from TRBV18 and TRBJ1-5; 8 bases agree with TRBD1. Germline values: CDR1 KGHSH, CDR2 LQKENI. The CDR3 has 15 residues. J gave up 3 bases and V 6 bases, and 7 bases lay outside the gene matches.

V gene TRBV6-5 combines with J gene TRBJ2-3; the match to TRBD2 covers 7 bases. V trimming: 6 bases; J trimming: 3 bases; junction bases outside the gene matches: 6. CDR1 MNHEY and CDR2 SVGAGI come from the germline V gene. The CDR3 is 14 residues long. CDR3 in DNA: TGTGCCAGCAGCCGGGGGGTAGGGACAGATACGCAGTATTTT. Its translation is CASSRGVGTDTQYF.

In its sample, this clone was seen once. CDR3 region: CASRDRGTRIFNEKLFF. The CDR3 coding sequence is TGTGCCAGCCGGGACAGGGGAACGCGAATCTTTAATGAAAAACTGTTTTTT. The V gene is TRBV2, the J gene TRBJ1-4; 10 bases are a match to TRBD1. This CDR3 has 17 amino acids. The trim removed 8 bases at V and 4 bases at J, leaving 13 bases unmatched. The germline CDR1 and CDR2 sequences are SNHLY and FYNNEI.

CDR3 region: CASSPRVNYEQYF. As DNA, the CDR3 is TGTGCCAGCAGCCCCCGGGTCAACTACGAGCAGTACTTC. V and J are TRBV9 and TRBJ2-7, with no clear D. Germline assignment: CDR1 SGDLS and CDR2 YYNGEE. V lost 4 bases to trimming and J lost 3 bases, with 11 bases between them. This CDR3 contains 13 residues.

This clone was found a few times. The J gene is TRBJ2-7, the V gene TRBV19; TRBD1 aligns across 7 bases. The junction had 12 bases not matched to a gene; V was cut back by 7 bases and J by 3 bases. There are 15 residues in the CDR3. Per germline, CDR1 LNHDA and CDR2 SQIVND (reference sequence). The CDR3 reads CASTPTGPADYEQYF. CDR3 bases: TGTGCCAGTACTCCGACAGGGCCCGCGGACTACGAGCAGTACTTC.

This clone was counted once. The genes are TRBV5-1 and TRBJ1-4; D is perhaps TRBD1 (5 bases). Trimming left V 2 bases short and J 0 bases short, with 8 bases between. This CDR3 contains 15 residues. The germline gives CDR1 SGHRS, CDR2 YFSETQ. The CDR3 DNA is TGCGCCAGCAGCTTCCGACAGCCAACTAATGAAAAACTGTTTTTT. It translates to CASSFRQPTNEKLFF.

V usage is TRBV6-1 and J usage is TRBJ1-5; a weak D match, TRBD1 (6 bases). Germline V gives CDR1 MNHNS, CDR2 SASEGT. The CDR3 runs to 16 residues. Trimming took off 3 bases at V and 1 base at J, with 13 bases between the two ends. For the CDR3, the DNA is TGTGCCAGCAGTGATACAGGGCTGGGGAGCAATCAGCCCCAGCATTTT. Translated: CASSDTGLGSNQPQHF.

The J gene is TRBJ2-7, the V gene TRBV7-2; 10 nucleotides agree with TRBD1. The V gene's germline CDR1 is SGHTA and CDR2 FQGNSA. This CDR3 is built from 14 residues. Germline trimming cut 7 bases from V and 3 bases from J; bases unmatched to any gene: 6. The CDR3 protein is CASKPGQGSYEQYF. The CDR3 DNA follows: TGTGCCAGCAAGCCGGGACAGGGGAGCTACGAGCAGTACTTC.